The next 10 T cell receptor beta chains were all read from a single sample in a study of T cell repertoires in cytomegalovirus infection. The antigens these receptors bind are not known. TCRdb analysed the reads with MiXCR anew, one entry per CDR3 protein. The table has about 470,000 distinct CDR3 sequences, roughly 43% seen once. Sequencing was performed on cultured PBMCs, taken from culture after CMV antigen stimulation. These receptors came from a human donor in good health (CMV status not recorded). Some clones in this sample may be carry-over from other donors' samples.

This clonotype was recorded a few times. This chain joins TRBV7-2 and TRBJ2-2, with D perhaps assigned TRBD1 or TRBD2 (6 bases each). The CDR3 consists of 14 residues. From germline, CDR1 is SGHTA and CDR2 FQGNSA. Trimming pared 5 bases from V and 6 bases from J, leaving 13 bases between. The CDR3 sequence is CASSPRGPAGELFF. The CDR3 DNA reads TGTGCCAGCAGCCCCCGGGGGCCGGCCGGGGAGCTGTTTTTT.

There are a few counts of this clonotype. J is TRBJ2-1 and V is TRBV2; 11 bases agree with TRBD2. The CDR3 covers 15 residues. The V gene end was trimmed by 6 bases and the J gene end by 3 bases; junction bases not matched to a gene: 4. In germline, CDR1 is SNHLY, CDR2 FYNNEI. In DNA form, the CDR3 reads TGTGCCAGCAGGCCGGGACTAGCGGACTACAATGAGCAGTTCTTC. It yields the protein CASRPGLADYNEQFF.

V usage is TRBV20-1 and J usage is TRBJ2-3; 8 bases map to TRBD1. Per germline, CDR1 DFQATT and CDR2 SNEGSKA (reference sequence). J gave up 3 bases and V 3 bases, and 2 bases lay outside the gene matches. The CDR3 is made up of 13 amino acids. For the CDR3, the DNA is TGCAGTGCTAGTAGACAGGGGACAGATACGCAGTATTTT. Its translation: CSASRQGTDTQYF.

The chain couples TRBV25-1 to TRBJ1-2; D possibly corresponds to TRBD1 (5 bases). V gave up 1 base and J gave up 6 bases, with 15 bases separating them. The CDR3 contains 15 residues. Germline V gives CDR1 MGHDK, CDR2 SYGVNS. CDR3 bases: TGTGCCAGCAGTGAATCTTGGGGCGGTCGGGATGGCTACACCTTC. Its translation is CASSESWGGRDGYTF.

The chain carries TRBV6-2 or TRBV6-3 and TRBJ1-2; D not certain. The V end lost 6 bases, the J end lost 6 bases, and 17 bases lay between the germline ends. This CDR3 comprises 14 residues. Germline V gene sequence: CDR1 MNHEY, CDR2 SVGEGT. For the CDR3, the DNA is TGTGCCAGCAGCCGCCTCGCGGAATCACATGGCTACACCTTC. This translates into CASSRLAESHGYTF.

The sample holds a few counts of this clonotype. This chain uses TRBV7-2 with TRBJ2-1; D is uncertain. This CDR3 spans 14 amino acids. The V gene's germline CDR1 is SGHTA and CDR2 FQGNSA. V lost 3 bases and J lost 5, with 11 bases in between. The CDR3 nucleotides are TGTGCCAGCAGCTTTCGCCTACAGCACAATGAGCAGTTCTTC. Its translation: CASSFRLQHNEQFF.

V gene TRBV2 combines with J gene TRBJ2-5, with D possibly matching TRBD1 (5 bases). Germline V gene lookup returns CDR1 SNHLY and CDR2 FYNNEI. The V end was cut by 1 base, the J end by 4 bases, with 10 bases between. This CDR3 has 14 amino acids. The CDR3: CASSEEGVLETQYF. The CDR3 coding sequence is TGTGCCAGCAGTGAAGAAGGGGTCCTAGAGACCCAGTACTTC.

This chain connects TRBV5-1 to TRBJ1-4; no firm D call. The germline CDR1 and CDR2 sequences are SGHRS and YFSETQ. This CDR3 is 13 amino acids long. Trimming stripped 0 bases from V and 6 bases from J, with 6 bases between. CDR3 amino acids: CASSLEWDEKLFF. CDR3 DNA: TGCGCCAGCAGCTTGGAATGGGATGAAAAACTGTTTTTT. The variable domain in full, completed from reference TRBV5-1 and TRBJ1-4, reads KAGVTQTPRYLIKTRGQQVTLSCSPISGHRSVSWYQQTPGQGLQFLFEYFSETQRNKGNFPGRFSGRQFSNSRSEMNVSTLELGDSALYLCASSLEWDEKLFFGSGTQLSVL.

The V call is TRBV7-2, the J call TRBJ2-7; possibly TRBD2 for D (7 bases). The CDR3 sequence is 15 residues long. The germline V and J ends were trimmed by 5 bases and 6 bases, with 20 bases remaining between them. CDR1 is SGHTA and CDR2 is FQGNSA in the germline V gene. As DNA, the CDR3 is TGTGCCAGCAGCCCGGGGGGCTACGTAGGCACCGAGCAGTACTTC. Protein product: CASSPGGYVGTEQYF.

V gene TRBV29-1 combines with J gene TRBJ1-1; a weak D match, TRBD1 (5 bases). CDR3 size: 12 residues. Germline CDR1 SQVTM, CDR2 ANQGSEA. Trimming took 3 bases from V and 8 from J, leaving 13 bases between them. The CDR3 spells CSVDKGQVEAFF. DNA of the CDR3: TGCAGCGTTGATAAGGGGCAGGTGGAAGCTTTCTTT.